This T cell receptor (beta chain) was sequenced for a study of cytomegalovirus exposure and HLA in healthy donors. This CDR3 comprises 17 residues. Per germline, CDR1 LNHNV and CDR2 YYDKDF (reference sequence). V lost 4 bases and J lost 2; bases outside the gene matches: 8. The study ran its PCR with 60 Vbeta and 13 Jbeta primers. Here immunoSEQ multiplex PCR was the method, and the copy in TCRdb shows in-frame clones only, minus some. Found here are roughly 130,000 clones, 84% of them singletons; the top ten hold 2.5% to 3.5%. The sample comprised PBMCs. The chain is built from TRBV15 and TRBJ2-7; 13 bases are a match to TRBD2. The receptor was derived from a woman aged 18-29 years in good health and CMV-seropositive. CDR3 nucleotides: TGTGCCACCAGCACTACCGGGACTAGCGGGGTTGCCTACGAGCAGTACTTC. Encoded protein: CATSTTGTSGVAYEQYF.